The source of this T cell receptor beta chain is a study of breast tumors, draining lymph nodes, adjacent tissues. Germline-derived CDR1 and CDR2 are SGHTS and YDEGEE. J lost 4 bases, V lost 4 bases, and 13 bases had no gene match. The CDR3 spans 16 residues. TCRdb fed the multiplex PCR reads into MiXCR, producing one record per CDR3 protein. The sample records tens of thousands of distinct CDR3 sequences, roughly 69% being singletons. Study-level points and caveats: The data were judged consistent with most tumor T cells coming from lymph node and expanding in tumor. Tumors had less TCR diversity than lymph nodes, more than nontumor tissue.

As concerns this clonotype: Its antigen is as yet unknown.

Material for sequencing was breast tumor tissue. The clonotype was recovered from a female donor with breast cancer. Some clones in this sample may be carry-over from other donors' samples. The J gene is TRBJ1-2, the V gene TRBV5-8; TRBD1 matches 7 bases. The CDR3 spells CASSGLPGGGGYGYTF. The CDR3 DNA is TGTGCCAGCAGCGGACTTCCAGGGGGGGGCGGCTATGGCTACACCTTC.